This TCR beta chain came from a study of CD8+CD57+ T cells in acquired aplastic anemia. Study background: Sorting CD4+ and CD8+ cells gave DNA averaging 3.2 ug.

This CDR3 is built from 15 residues. With 2 bases removed from V and 0 bases from J, the gap between germline ends came to 7 bases. Those patients picked for sequencing had displayed CD8+CD57+ cell expansion on flow cytometry. Genomic DNA constituted the template upon which TCR beta VDJ and CDR3 profiling was performed. One entry per CDR3 protein results from TCRdb running MiXCR on the reads. Of 150,000 to 200,000 distinct CDR3 sequences in the sample, 40% to 50% were seen once. This clonotype came up many times. This sequence was found in a human donor with aplastic anemia. Sequenced sample: sorted CD4+, CD8+, or CD8+CD57+ T cells (not recorded which) from PBMCs. The genes are TRBV12-3 or TRBV12-4 and TRBJ2-2, with D perhaps TRBD1 (6 bases). The CDR3 here is CASSLRTANTGELFF. The CDR3 coding sequence is TGTGCCAGCAGTTTAAGGACAGCGAACACCGGGGAGCTGTTTTTT.